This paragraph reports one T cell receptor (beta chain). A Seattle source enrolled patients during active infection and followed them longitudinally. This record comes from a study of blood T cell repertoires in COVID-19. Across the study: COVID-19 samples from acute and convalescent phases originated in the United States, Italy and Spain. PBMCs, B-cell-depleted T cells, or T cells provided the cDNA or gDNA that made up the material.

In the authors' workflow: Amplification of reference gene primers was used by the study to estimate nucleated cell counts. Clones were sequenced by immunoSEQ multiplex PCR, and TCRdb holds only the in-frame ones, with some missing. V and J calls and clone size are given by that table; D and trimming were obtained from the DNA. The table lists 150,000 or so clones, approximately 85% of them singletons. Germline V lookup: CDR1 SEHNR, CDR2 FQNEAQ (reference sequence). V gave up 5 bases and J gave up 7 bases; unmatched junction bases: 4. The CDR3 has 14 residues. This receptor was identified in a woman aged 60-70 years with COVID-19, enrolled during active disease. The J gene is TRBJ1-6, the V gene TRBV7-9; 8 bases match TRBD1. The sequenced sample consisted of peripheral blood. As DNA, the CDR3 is TGTGCCAGCAGCCGGGGACAGGTCAATTCACCCCTCCACTTT. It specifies CASSRGQVNSPLHF.